This entry is about one T cell receptor beta chain. Participant-given clinical history determined each cohort assignment. The recovered donors of Cohort 3 showed two negative PCRs, clearance, or symptom resolution. Germline CDR1 is SGHVS and CDR2 is FQNEAQ. Trimming removed 5 bases from V and 3 bases from J; junction bases left unmatched: 9. This CDR3 has 16 residues. In the authors' methods: Nucleated cell number was recorded as an estimate derived from reference gene primer amplification. Assay: immunoSEQ multiplex PCR; the TCRdb copy retains only in-frame clones and omits some. D and trimming come from the DNA, and the V and J calls and clone size come from that table. This sample yields approximately 200,000 clones, of which about 81% are seen a single time; about 9.3% belongs to the top ten. The source of the sample is a study of blood T cell repertoires in COVID-19. Study in general: T cells, B-cell-depleted T cells, or PBMCs supplied cDNA or gDNA.

Sequenced sample: PBMCs or T cells enriched from blood (not recorded which). The rearrangement uses TRBV7-8 and TRBJ2-5; 10 nucleotides align to TRBD2. The clonotype originates from a middle-aged man who had recovered from COVID-19. DNA for the CDR3: TGTGCCAGCAGCCCAGTCCTACTAGCGGGAAAAGAGACCCAGTACTTC. It translates to CASSPVLLAGKETQYF.